What follows are 2 T cell receptor beta chains derived from one specimen sequenced in a study of Graves' ophthalmopathy and Graves' hyperthyroidism. Amplifying from RNA transcripts, the study obtained TCR beta CDR3 regions. Investigators did first-round RT-PCR with HTBI primers, then second-round multiplex PCR. From the multiplex PCR reads, TCRdb called clonotypes with MiXCR, one entry per CDR3 protein. Of about 480,000 distinct CDR3 sequences in the sample, around 15% are singletons; the top ten hold around 9.8%. Sequencing used blood. The origin of the receptors is a woman between 25 and 40 years old with Graves' ophthalmopathy.

This clonotype has ten or more counts. The J gene is TRBJ2-3, the V gene TRBV5-1; TRBD1 aligns across 9 bases. CDR1 SGHRS and CDR2 YFSETQ come from the germline V gene. The CDR3 totals 14 residues. The J segment lost 5 bases and the V segment lost 4 bases, leaving 5 bases of the junction unmatched. This chain's CDR3 is CASSTQGAGDTQYF. Here the CDR3 DNA reads TGCGCCAGCAGCACACAGGGGGCGGGAGATACGCAGTATTTT.

This clonotype was found a few times. The J gene is TRBJ1-6, the V gene TRBV4-1, with TRBD1 as a possible D gene (5 bases). The CDR3 spans 15 residues. The germline V gene encodes CDR1 MGHRA and CDR2 YSYEKL. The V gene lost 8 bases and the J gene lost 1 base, with 12 bases spanning the gap. CDR3 amino acids: CASSTQGSYNSPLHF. The CDR3, as DNA: TGCGCCAGCTCCACTCAGGGTTCCTATAATTCACCCCTCCACTTT.